Presented here are 10 T cell receptor beta chains from one specimen sequenced in a study of siplizumab effects on memory and regulatory T cells. This table comes from immunoSEQ multiplex PCR, and its TCRdb copy is limited to in-frame clones, with some not included. The data show over 100,000 clones, 92% seen once. The sequenced sample consisted of Tregs sorted from blood. The receptor source for this set is a human donor in good health.

This clone has just one count. The gene calls are TRBV18 and TRBJ2-6, with D uncertain. The CDR3 spans 15 residues. The germline CDR1 and CDR2 sequences are KGHSH and LQKENI. Trimming cost V 1 base and J 0 bases, with 4 bases left between them. The CDR3 region has the DNA TGTGCCAGCTCACCACTTAGCTCTGGGGCCAACGTCCTGACTTTC. Its translation is CASSPLSSGANVLTF.

The table lists this clone with a count of one. The chain has TRBV7-2 and TRBJ1-2; D perhaps matches TRBD1 (6 bases). This CDR3 has 14 residues. With 5 bases removed from V and 7 bases from J, the gap between germline ends came to 17 bases. Germline V gene lookup returns CDR1 SGHTA and CDR2 FQGNSA. CDR3 sequence (DNA): TGTGCCAGCAGCCCATGGCTGAGGGGGTCTGGCTACACCTTC. Translated, it gives CASSPWLRGSGYTF. Full variable domain (missing parts from reference TRBV7-2 and TRBJ1-2): GAGVSQSPSNKVTEKGKDVELRCDPISGHTALYWYRQSLGQGLEFLIYFQGNSAPDKSGLPSDRFSAERTGGSVSTLTIQRTQQEDSAVYLCASSPWLRGSGYTFGSGTRLTVV.

The chain is built from TRBV2 and TRBJ2-1; 8 nucleotides align to TRBD2. Losses at the gene ends were 5 bases for V and 10 bases for J; bases not matched to a gene: 19. The CDR3 totals 17 residues. Germline V gene data show CDR1 as SNHLY and CDR2 as FYNNEI. The CDR3 DNA follows: TGTGCCAGCAGTCCTCCGAGGGTAGCGGGACCCGCCAACGAGCAGTTCTTC. Translation: CASSPPRVAGPANEQFF.

This chain uses TRBV6-1 with TRBJ1-1; D not resolved. The germline V gene encodes CDR1 MNHNS and CDR2 SASEGT. V was pared by 6 bases and J by 3 bases, with 5 bases between. The CDR3 loop spans 11 amino acids. The CDR3 DNA sequence: TGTGCCAGCAGGAGACACACTGAAGCTTTCTTT. Translated, it gives CASRRHTEAFF.

This chain links TRBV7-3 with TRBJ2-3; D gene ambiguous. V was shortened by 5 bases and J by 3 bases, with 15 bases between the two germline ends. The germline gives CDR1 SGHTA, CDR2 FQGTGA. There are 15 residues in the CDR3. For the CDR3, the DNA is TGTGCCAGCAGCCCTGGCCGGAGTACTACAGATACGCAGTATTTT. The encoded protein is CASSPGRSTTDTQYF.

J is TRBJ2-7 and V is TRBV18, with 10 bases lining up with TRBD2. Germline V lookup: CDR1 KGHSH, CDR2 LQKENI. This CDR3 has 17 residues. Losses at the gene ends were 4 bases for V and 3 bases for J; bases not matched to a gene: 12. CDR3 region: CASSQLITSGEVYEQYF. The DNA for the CDR3 is TGTGCCAGCTCACAGCTGATAACTAGCGGGGAGGTCTACGAGCAGTACTTC.

V is TRBV5-1 and J is TRBJ2-2; D unresolved. This CDR3 has 15 residues. V was clipped by 3 bases and J by 0 bases, with 9 bases between them. CDR1 is SGHRS and CDR2 is YFSETQ in the germline V gene. The CDR3 here is CASSSAGTNTGELFF. Here the CDR3 DNA reads TGCGCCAGCAGCTCTGCCGGAACGAACACCGGGGAGCTGTTTTTT.

This chain uses TRBV15 with TRBJ2-1; D is perhaps TRBD2 (6 bases). CDR1 is LNHNV and CDR2 is YYDKDF in the germline V gene (reference sequence). There are 15 residues in the CDR3. Trimming stripped 5 bases from V and 3 bases from J, with 14 bases between. CDR3: CATSGGTGLYNEQFF. CDR3 bases: TGTGCCACCAGCGGAGGGACGGGACTCTACAATGAGCAGTTCTTC.

This clone was recorded once. The chain employs TRBV9 and TRBJ2-3, with 7 bases lining up with TRBD2. V shed 0 bases and J 2 bases; nucleotides not matched to a gene: 6. The V gene's germline CDR1 is SGDLS and CDR2 YYNGEE. The CDR3 loop spans 16 amino acids. DNA of the CDR3: TGTGCCAGCAGCGTAGGGGCTAGCGGCCTCACAGATACGCAGTATTTT. The encoded protein is CASSVGASGLTDTQYF. Based on the CDR3 plus reference TRBV9 and TRBJ2-3, the full variable domain is DSGVTQTPKHLITATGQRVTLRCSPRSGDLSVYWYQQSLDQGLQFLIQYYNGEERAKGNILERFSAQQFPDLHSELNLSSLELGDSALYFCASSVGASGLTDTQYFGPGTRLTVL.

This chain uses TRBV6-6 with TRBJ2-1, with 8 bases aligning to TRBD1. The V segment lost 5 bases and the J segment 6 bases; nucleotides outside the gene matches: 6. The CDR3 loop spans 14 amino acids. CDR1 and CDR2 from the germline V gene are MNHNY and SVGAGI (reference sequence). In nucleotides, the CDR3 is TGTGCCAGCAGTCACAGGACAGGGCGCAATGAGCAGTTCTTC. It specifies CASSHRTGRNEQFF.